This is a list of T cell receptor beta chains from one sample in a study of T cell responses to AZD1222 COVID-19 vaccine. Assay: immunoSEQ multiplex PCR; the TCRdb copy retains only in-frame clones and omits some. The sample carries about 200,000 clones, approximately 94% recorded once. The starting material was peripheral blood, obtained 28 days after the second AZD1222 dose. The receptor set was obtained from an adult who received the AZD1222 COVID-19 vaccine. Both conserved end residues are part of each CDR3. Fields, in order: clone size, V gene, J gene, D gene, CDR3 protein, CDR3 DNA. The D gene is left open where the match is weak. Expanded clones are given a class, and other clones once, few, many or no size at all.

size: -
V: TRBV6-5
J: TRBJ1-3
D: -
CDR3: CASSRRERNGNTIYF
DNA: TGTGCCAGCAGCCGAAGGGAAAGGAACGGAAACACCATATATTTT

size: -
V: TRBV20-1
J: TRBJ2-5
D: -
CDR3: CSASGRGGETQYF
DNA: TGCAGTGCTAGTGGGCGGGGTGGGGAGACCCAGTACTTC

size: -
V: TRBV7-2
J: TRBJ1-6
D: TRBD1
CDR3: CASSAHRGPNSPLHF
DNA: TGTGCCAGCAGCGCCCACAGGGGCCCGAATTCACCCCTCCACTTT

size: -
V: TRBV24-1
J: TRBJ2-1
D: -
CDR3: CATSDPGRPNEQFF
DNA: TGTGCCACCAGTGATCCGGGCCGGCCAAATGAGCAGTTCTTC

size: -
V: TRBV3-1/TRBV3-2
J: TRBJ1-5
D: -
CDR3: CASSQRPRSNQPQHF
DNA: TGTGCCAGCAGCCAGCGACCGAGGAGCAATCAGCCCCAGCATTTT

size: -
V: TRBV30
J: TRBJ1-5
D: -
CDR3: CAWSVGVCNQPQHF
DNA: TGTGCCTGGAGTGTCGGGGTCTGCAATCAGCCCCAGCATTTT

size: -
V: TRBV9
J: TRBJ1-6
D: -
CDR3: CASSVGNSPLHF
DNA: TGTGCCAGCAGCGTAGGGAATTCACCCCTCCACTTT

size: -
V: TRBV12-5
J: TRBJ1-5
D: TRBD1
CDR3: CASGTGTGIQPQHF
DNA: TGTGCTAGTGGGACTGGGACAGGGATCCAGCCCCAGCATTTT

size: -
V: TRBV6-6
J: TRBJ2-2
D: -
CDR3: CASSYSEGELFF
DNA: TGTGCCAGCAGTTACTCAGAAGGGGAGCTGTTTTTT

size: -
V: TRBV7-8
J: TRBJ1-6
D: -
CDR3: CASSLGRSSYNSPLHF
DNA: TGTGCCAGCAGCTTGGGAAGGAGCTCCTATAATTCACCCCTCCACTTT

size: -
V: TRBV6-2/TRBV6-3
J: TRBJ1-2
D: TRBD1
CDR3: CASSYSRDRARGYTF
DNA: TGTGCCAGCAGTTACTCCCGGGACAGGGCGAGGGGCTACACCTTC

size: -
V: TRBV19
J: TRBJ2-2
D: TRBD1
CDR3: CASSGMDRGVGELFF
DNA: TGTGCCAGTAGTGGAATGGACAGGGGTGTCGGGGAGCTGTTTTTT

size: -
V: TRBV2
J: TRBJ2-7
D: TRBD2
CDR3: CASSLAGGSSYEQYF
DNA: TGTGCCAGCAGTCTAGCGGGGGGGAGTTCCTACGAGCAGTACTTC

size: -
V: TRBV29-1
J: TRBJ2-7
D: -
CDR3: CSFWAGDSYEQYF
DNA: TGCAGCTTTTGGGCAGGGGACTCCTACGAGCAGTACTTC

size: -
V: TRBV5-1
J: TRBJ2-1
D: TRBD2
CDR3: CASREDRGGRNEQFF
DNA: TGCGCCAGCAGGGAGGACCGGGGGGGCCGGAATGAGCAGTTCTTC

size: -
V: TRBV27
J: TRBJ1-3
D: -
CDR3: CASRTGGSGNTIYF
DNA: TGTGCCAGCCGGACTGGGGGCTCTGGAAACACCATATATTTT

size: few
V: TRBV21-1
J: TRBJ2-6
D: -
CDR3: CASSATGTGNSGANVLTF
DNA: TGTGCCAGCAGCGCCACCGGGACAGGGAACTCTGGGGCCAACGTCCTGACTTTC

size: -
V: TRBV13
J: TRBJ1-2
D: -
CDR3: CASTLVSRDYGYTF
DNA: TGTGCCAGCACCCTGGTCTCACGAGACTATGGCTACACCTTC

size: -
V: TRBV10-3
J: TRBJ1-5
D: TRBD1
CDR3: CAISEQGTSNQPQHF
DNA: TGTGCCATCAGTGAACAGGGGACTAGCAATCAGCCCCAGCATTTT

size: -
V: TRBV6-1
J: TRBJ2-3
D: -
CDR3: CASSEGAGTSTDTQYF
DNA: TGTGCCAGCAGTGAAGGCGCCGGGACTAGCACAGATACGCAGTATTTT

size: few
V: TRBV7-6
J: TRBJ1-1
D: -
CDR3: CASSQGGGRPTEAFF
DNA: TGTGCCAGCAGCCAGGGAGGGGGGAGACCCACTGAAGCTTTCTTT

size: -
V: TRBV19
J: TRBJ1-6
D: TRBD1
CDR3: CASSDTGGGGSPLHF
DNA: TGTGCCAGTAGTGACACAGGGGGCGGAGGTTCACCCCTCCACTTT